A selection of T cell receptor beta chains follows, all from one sample in a study of molecular identifiers for immune sequencing clone quantification. A single record per CDR3 protein comes from TCRdb applying MiXCR to the PCR reads. The sample lists hundreds of thousands of distinct CDR3 sequences, over 20% occurring once. The sequenced sample was naive CD8+ T cells from blood, with Jurkat cell RNA spiked in. The receptors stem from a human donor in good health. Some libraries in this study had Jurkat cell RNA spiked in. The CDR3 runs from the conserved cysteine through the conserved F or W. D genes are given only for firm matches. Clone sizes are given selectively: once, few, many, or a class where the clone is expanded.

size,D,J,V,DNA,CDR3
few,NA,TRBJ1-1,TRBV6-4,TGTGCCAGCAGTGCGGGAGGGTACACTGAAGCTTTCTTT,CASSAGGYTEAFF
many,TRBD1,TRBJ1-1,TRBV7-9,TGTGCCAGCAGCACACAGGGGGAAGAGCGAGGGGCTTTCTTT,CASSTQGEERGAFF
many,NA,TRBJ2-5,TRBV6-2/TRBV6-3,TGTGCCAGCGGGGTGCCCACCCAGTACTTC,CASGVPTQYF
many,NA,TRBJ2-2,TRBV20-1,TGCAGTGCTAGATCCTTAAACACCGGGGAGCTGTTTTTT,CSARSLNTGELFF
NA,TRBD1,TRBJ2-5,TRBV7-9,TGTGCCAGCAGCTCGGGACAGCCTCCTTACCAAGAGACCCAGTACTTC,CASSSGQPPYQETQYF
few,NA,TRBJ2-1,TRBV12-3/TRBV12-4,TGTGCCAGCAGTTCGGAGTCCCTCACCCTCCATGAGCAGTTCTTC,CASSSESLTLHEQFF
few,TRBD2,TRBJ2-3,TRBV20-1,TGCAGTGCAAGTAGCGGGACCACAGATACGCAGTATTTT,CSASSGTTDTQYF
many,NA,TRBJ2-7,TRBV27,TGTGCCAGCAGTGAATCAGGGCACTCCTACGAGCAGTACTTC,CASSESGHSYEQYF
many,NA,TRBJ1-2,TRBV28,TGTGCCAGCAGTCTACAGGGTACGGGGGAGGGGTATGGCTACACCTTC,CASSLQGTGEGYGYTF
many,NA,TRBJ2-7,TRBV9,TGTGCCAGCGCCGGGCCGTCCCCGCGTACCTCCTACGAGCAGTACTTC,CASAGPSPRTSYEQYF
NA,NA,TRBJ2-3,TRBV5-3,TGTGCCAGCAGCTTAGGGGTCTTCACAGATACGCAGTATTTT,CASSLGVFTDTQYF
NA,NA,TRBJ2-7,TRBV20-1,TGCAGTGCCACGAAGCCGACTAGTGGGGCATACGAGCAGTACTTC,CSATKPTSGAYEQYF
few,NA,TRBJ2-7,TRBV4-1,TGCGCCAGCAGCCAAAGGACTACCAGCTACGAGCAGTACTTC,CASSQRTTSYEQYF
NA,NA,TRBJ1-1,TRBV25-1,TGTGCCGGCAGTCCGACGGTGAACACTGAAGCTTTCTTT,CAGSPTVNTEAFF
NA,TRBD2,TRBJ2-3,TRBV13,TGTGCCAGCGGCTCTCCGGCGGGAGGGCCTGCGACAGATACGCAGTATTTT,CASGSPAGGPATDTQYF
few,TRBD1,TRBJ2-2,TRBV9,TGTGCCAGCAGCGTAGATCCGGGACAGGGTGTCACCGGGGAGCTGTTTTTT,CASSVDPGQGVTGELFF
many,TRBD1,TRBJ1-1,TRBV5-6,TGTGCCAGCATCCTACAGGGGGACACTGAAGCTTTCTTT,CASILQGDTEAFF
NA,NA,TRBJ1-1,TRBV9,TGTGCCAGCAGCGTAGGCACAGCGAACACTGAAGCTTTCTTT,CASSVGTANTEAFF
NA,NA,TRBJ1-2,TRBV14,TGTGCCAGCAGCCCCCGCCGAAAAGAACTAACTATGGGCTACACCTTC,CASSPRRKELTMGYTF
NA,TRBD1,TRBJ1-1,TRBV4-1,TGCGCCAGCAGCCAGAGGGACAGTGCGGTGATTGATGAAGCTTTCTTT,CASSQRDSAVIDEAFF
many,NA,TRBJ2-1,TRBV9,TGTGCCAGCAGCGCGGAGGAAGGGATTCTATTTATCGATGAGCAGTTCTTC,CASSAEEGILFIDEQFF
NA,NA,TRBJ2-7,TRBV4-3,TGCGCCAGCAGCCAAGATGAGGGCAGCTCCTACGAGCAGTACTTC,CASSQDEGSSYEQYF
many,NA,TRBJ1-1,TRBV14,TGTGCCAGCAGCCAAGATTGGGGGGCCGGGACTGAAGCTTTCTTT,CASSQDWGAGTEAFF
many,NA,TRBJ2-5,TRBV5-6,TGTGCCAGCAGCTACCTTAGCGACCAAGAGACCCAGTACTTC,CASSYLSDQETQYF
NA,TRBD2,TRBJ2-7,TRBV4-1,TGCGCCAGCAGCCAGGCCCCCCGAGCGGGGGGGCTTTTTTACGAGCAGTACTTC,CASSQAPRAGGLFYEQYF
NA,NA,TRBJ2-1,TRBV12-5,TGTGCTAGTGGTTCTGCCGGGGCTGGGGGTGAGCAGTTCTTC,CASGSAGAGGEQFF